Listed below are T cell receptor beta chains from one sample, sequenced in a study of T cell responses to AZD1222 COVID-19 vaccine. The method was immunoSEQ multiplex PCR; TCRdb's version includes in-frame clones alone and lacks a portion of them. The data hold about 60,000 clones, with over 60% observed a single time. Here the sequenced sample was peripheral blood, taken 28 days after the second AZD1222 dose. These receptors all stem from an adult who received the AZD1222 COVID-19 vaccine. Both conserved end residues are part of each CDR3. A D gene is named only where the DNA matches it firmly. Some rows mark clone size as missing; the rest say once, few, many or name a class of expanded clone.

d_gene: -; abundance: -; j_gene: TRBJ2-7; v_gene: TRBV20-1; CDR3nt: TGCAGTGCTGGACCTTACGAGCAGTACTTC; CDR3aa: CSAGPYEQYF
d_gene: TRBD1; abundance: few; j_gene: TRBJ1-1; v_gene: TRBV6-2/TRBV6-3; CDR3nt: TGTGCCAGCAGTTTGACAGGGCACACTGAAGCTTTCTTT; CDR3aa: CASSLTGHTEAFF
d_gene: -; abundance: -; j_gene: TRBJ2-7; v_gene: TRBV7-2; CDR3nt: TGTGCCAGCAGCTTAGTGGACGGCCGTGCTCAAGACGAGCAGTACTTC; CDR3aa: CASSLVDGRAQDEQYF
d_gene: -; abundance: -; j_gene: TRBJ2-7; v_gene: TRBV6-2/TRBV6-3; CDR3nt: TGTGCCAGCAGTCTGGGGGCTGCCTCCTACGAGCAGTACTTC; CDR3aa: CASSLGAASYEQYF
d_gene: TRBD2; abundance: -; j_gene: TRBJ2-7; v_gene: TRBV6-5; CDR3nt: TGTGCCAGCAGTCCCTGGGGGGGTGCGTCCTACGAGCAGTACTTC; CDR3aa: CASSPWGGASYEQYF
d_gene: -; abundance: few; j_gene: TRBJ2-3; v_gene: TRBV5-1; CDR3nt: TGCGCCAGCAGAAGAGGAGACAGTAGCACAGATACGCAGTATTTT; CDR3aa: CASRRGDSSTDTQYF
d_gene: -; abundance: -; j_gene: TRBJ1-3; v_gene: TRBV7-2; CDR3nt: TGTGCCAGCACCCCCGGTGTTGGAAACACCATATATTTT; CDR3aa: CASTPGVGNTIYF
d_gene: TRBD1; abundance: -; j_gene: TRBJ2-7; v_gene: TRBV2; CDR3nt: TGTGCCACCACCGGACAGGGGGCTTCCTACGAGCAGTACTTC; CDR3aa: CATTGQGASYEQYF
d_gene: -; abundance: -; j_gene: TRBJ1-1; v_gene: TRBV21-1; CDR3nt: TGTGCCAGCAGCAAGTTGAGGGGGGGCCCTGAAGCTTTCTTT; CDR3aa: CASSKLRGGPEAFF
d_gene: TRBD1; abundance: -; j_gene: TRBJ1-6; v_gene: TRBV6-2/TRBV6-3; CDR3nt: TGTGCCAGCAGTTACCAGGACAGGGGAGGATACTCACCCCTCCACTTT; CDR3aa: CASSYQDRGGYSPLHF
d_gene: TRBD2; abundance: -; j_gene: TRBJ2-3; v_gene: TRBV18; CDR3nt: TGTGCCAGCTCTCTCGGACTAGGCTTGGGCGATACGCAGTATTTT; CDR3aa: CASSLGLGLGDTQYF
d_gene: TRBD1; abundance: -; j_gene: TRBJ1-1; v_gene: TRBV11-3; CDR3nt: TGTGCCAGCAGCTCCCGATCAGGGGGAAACACTGAAGCTTTCTTT; CDR3aa: CASSSRSGGNTEAFF
d_gene: -; abundance: -; j_gene: TRBJ2-5; v_gene: TRBV5-6; CDR3nt: TGTGCCAGCAGCTTGGTTTTGGAGACCCAGTACTTC; CDR3aa: CASSLVLETQYF
d_gene: -; abundance: -; j_gene: TRBJ1-1; v_gene: TRBV11-3; CDR3nt: TGTGCCAGCAGCTTAGAAATGGGGTACACTGAAGCTTTCTTT; CDR3aa: CASSLEMGYTEAFF
d_gene: -; abundance: -; j_gene: TRBJ1-1; v_gene: TRBV6-5; CDR3nt: TGTGCCAGCAGGTCCCAATGGGGTGAAGCTTTCTTT; CDR3aa: CASRSQWGEAFF
d_gene: TRBD1; abundance: -; j_gene: TRBJ2-6; v_gene: TRBV18; CDR3nt: TGTGCCAGCTCACCTTTTGCCCCCGTCGGACAGGGGGCAGCTGGGGCCAACGTCCTGACTTTC; CDR3aa: CASSPFAPVGQGAAGANVLTF
d_gene: -; abundance: -; j_gene: TRBJ2-7; v_gene: TRBV6-1; CDR3nt: TGTGCCAGCAGTGAAGCGCAGAGGGGAAGGAGGAACTTC; CDR3aa: CASSEAQRGRRNF
d_gene: TRBD2; abundance: -; j_gene: TRBJ2-1; v_gene: TRBV11-2; CDR3nt: TGTGCCAGCAGCCACCGGGGACTAGCGGGGACTGACAATGAGCAGTTCTTC; CDR3aa: CASSHRGLAGTDNEQFF
d_gene: TRBD2; abundance: -; j_gene: TRBJ2-5; v_gene: TRBV3-1/TRBV3-2; CDR3nt: TGTGCCAGCAGCCAAGGGGTGGGGGGGATCGTGGAGACCCAGTACTTC; CDR3aa: CASSQGVGGIVETQYF
d_gene: TRBD2; abundance: -; j_gene: TRBJ2-2; v_gene: TRBV20-1; CDR3nt: TGCAGTGCTAGTCGGGGGGGAACCGGGGAGCTGTTTTTT; CDR3aa: CSASRGGTGELFF
d_gene: TRBD1; abundance: -; j_gene: TRBJ1-5; v_gene: TRBV7-9; CDR3nt: TGTGCCAGCAGCTTAGCCCCCTTCGGGACAGATAGCAATCAGCCCCAGCATTTT; CDR3aa: CASSLAPFGTDSNQPQHF
d_gene: TRBD1; abundance: -; j_gene: TRBJ2-2; v_gene: TRBV27; CDR3nt: TGTGCCAGCGGATCCTGGGTAGCCAGGGGGTTCACCGGGGAGCTGTTTTTT; CDR3aa: CASGSWVARGFTGELFF
d_gene: -; abundance: -; j_gene: TRBJ2-7; v_gene: TRBV7-2; CDR3nt: TGTGCCAGCAGCTTAGACAGGGACCCTATCTACGAGCAGTACTTC; CDR3aa: CASSLDRDPIYEQYF
d_gene: TRBD2; abundance: -; j_gene: TRBJ2-2; v_gene: TRBV4-2; CDR3nt: TGTGCCAGCAGCCAAAGCCTAGCGGGGTCTCGCACCGGGGAGCTGTTTTTT; CDR3aa: CASSQSLAGSRTGELFF
d_gene: TRBD1; abundance: -; j_gene: TRBJ1-2; v_gene: TRBV29-1; CDR3nt: TGCAGCGTTGCTCCACAGGGGGCGGCTGATGGCTACACCTTC; CDR3aa: CSVAPQGAADGYTF
d_gene: -; abundance: few; j_gene: TRBJ1-5; v_gene: TRBV6-2/TRBV6-3; CDR3nt: TGTGCCAGCAGTTACGACCCGGCGTATCAGCCCCAGCATTTT; CDR3aa: CASSYDPAYQPQHF
d_gene: -; abundance: -; j_gene: TRBJ1-1; v_gene: TRBV5-1; CDR3nt: TGCGCCAGCAGCTTGGAGGGCAGATACACTGAAGCTTTCTTT; CDR3aa: CASSLEGRYTEAFF